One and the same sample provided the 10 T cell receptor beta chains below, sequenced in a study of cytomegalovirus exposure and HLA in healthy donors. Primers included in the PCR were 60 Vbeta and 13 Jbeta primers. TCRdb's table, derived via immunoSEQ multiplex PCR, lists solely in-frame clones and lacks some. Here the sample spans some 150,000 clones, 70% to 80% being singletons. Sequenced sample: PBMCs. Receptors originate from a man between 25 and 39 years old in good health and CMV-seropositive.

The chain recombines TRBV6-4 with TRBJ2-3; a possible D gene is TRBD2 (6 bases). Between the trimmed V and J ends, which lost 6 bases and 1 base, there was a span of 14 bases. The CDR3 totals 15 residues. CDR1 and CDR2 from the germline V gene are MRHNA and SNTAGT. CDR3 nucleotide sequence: TGTGCCAGCAGCCAGACCGGCGGGGGCACAGATACGCAGTATTTT. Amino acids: CASSQTGGGTDTQYF.

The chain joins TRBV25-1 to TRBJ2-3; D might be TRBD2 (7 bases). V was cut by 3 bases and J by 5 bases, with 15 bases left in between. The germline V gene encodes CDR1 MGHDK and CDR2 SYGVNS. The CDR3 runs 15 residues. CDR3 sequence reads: CASSEAAGAGDTQYF. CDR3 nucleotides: TGTGCCAGCAGTGAGGCGGCGGGGGCGGGAGATACGCAGTATTTT.

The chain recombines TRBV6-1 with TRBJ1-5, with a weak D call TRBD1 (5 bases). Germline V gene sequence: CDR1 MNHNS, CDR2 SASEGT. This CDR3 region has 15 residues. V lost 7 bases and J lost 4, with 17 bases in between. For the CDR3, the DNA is TGTGCCAGCAAGGGGTCGTCAGGGTGGAATCAGCCCCAGCATTTT. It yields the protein CASKGSSGWNQPQHF.

The CDR3 loop reads CASSEARRDYFLYEQYF. Written as DNA, the CDR3 is TGTGCCAGCAGTGAAGCGCGTAGGGACTATTTCCTTTACGAGCAGTACTTC. This chain connects TRBV2 to TRBJ2-5; 7 positions match TRBD2. The better agreement between TRBJ2-7 and the DNA end casts doubt on the J call. This CDR3 has 17 amino acids. CDR1 SNHLY and CDR2 FYNNEI come from the germline V gene.

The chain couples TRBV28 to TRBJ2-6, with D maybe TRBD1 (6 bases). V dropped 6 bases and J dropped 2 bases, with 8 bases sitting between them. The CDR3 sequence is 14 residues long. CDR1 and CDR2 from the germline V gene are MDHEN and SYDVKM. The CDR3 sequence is CASRGAAGANVLTF. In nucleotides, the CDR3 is TGTGCCAGCAGGGGGGCAGCTGGGGCCAACGTCCTGACTTTC.

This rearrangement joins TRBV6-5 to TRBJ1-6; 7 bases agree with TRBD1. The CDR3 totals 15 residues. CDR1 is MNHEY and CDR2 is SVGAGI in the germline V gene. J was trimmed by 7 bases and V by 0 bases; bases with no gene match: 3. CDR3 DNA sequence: TGTGCCAGCAGTTACTCGGGACAGACCAATTCACCCCTCCACTTT. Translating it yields CASSYSGQTNSPLHF.

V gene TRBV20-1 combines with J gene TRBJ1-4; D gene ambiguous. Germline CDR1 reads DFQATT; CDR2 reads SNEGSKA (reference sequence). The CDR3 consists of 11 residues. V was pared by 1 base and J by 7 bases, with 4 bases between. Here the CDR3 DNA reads TGCAGTGCTAGAGTTCTTGAAAAACTGTTTTTT. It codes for CSARVLEKLFF.

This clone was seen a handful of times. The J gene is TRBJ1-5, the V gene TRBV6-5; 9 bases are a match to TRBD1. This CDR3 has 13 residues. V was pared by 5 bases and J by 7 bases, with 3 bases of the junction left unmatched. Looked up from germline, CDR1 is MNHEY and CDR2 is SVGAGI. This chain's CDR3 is CASSATGGQPQHF. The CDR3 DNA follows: TGTGCCAGCAGTGCGACAGGGGGGCAGCCCCAGCATTTT.

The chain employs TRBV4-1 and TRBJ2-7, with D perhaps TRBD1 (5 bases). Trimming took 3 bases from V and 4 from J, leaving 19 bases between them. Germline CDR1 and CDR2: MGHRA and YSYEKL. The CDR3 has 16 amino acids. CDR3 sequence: CASSQHISDRSYEQYF. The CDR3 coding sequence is TGCGCCAGCAGCCAGCACATCTCAGACAGATCTTACGAGCAGTACTTC.

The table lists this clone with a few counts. The CDR3 here is CASSGQGDFRNQPQHF. The DNA for the CDR3 is TGTGCCAGCAGTGGACAGGGGGATTTTAGGAATCAGCCCCAGCATTTT. This chain links TRBV25-1 with TRBJ1-5; 9 nucleotides line up with TRBD1. Germline V gives CDR1 MGHDK, CDR2 SYGVNS. CDR3 size: 16 residues. Trimming took 4 bases from V and 4 from J; bases not matched to a gene: 8.